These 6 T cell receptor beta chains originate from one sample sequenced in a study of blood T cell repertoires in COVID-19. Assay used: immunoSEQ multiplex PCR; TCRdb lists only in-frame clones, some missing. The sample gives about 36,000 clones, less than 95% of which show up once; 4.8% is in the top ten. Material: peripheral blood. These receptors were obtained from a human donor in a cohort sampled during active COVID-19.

The CDR3 protein is CASRQIAGEQYF. The CDR3 nucleotides are TGTGCCTCCCGGCAGATAGCGGGGGAGCAGTACTTC. This rearrangement joins TRBV2 to TRBJ2-7; 8 nucleotides align to TRBD2. The trim removed 11 bases at V and 7 bases at J, leaving 10 bases unmatched. This CDR3 contains 12 residues. The germline CDR1 and CDR2 sequences are SNHLY and FYNNEI.

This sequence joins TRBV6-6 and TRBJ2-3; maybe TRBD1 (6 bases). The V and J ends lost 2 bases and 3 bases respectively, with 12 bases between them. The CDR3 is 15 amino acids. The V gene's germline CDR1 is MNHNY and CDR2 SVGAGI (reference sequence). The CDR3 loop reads CASSYEQGGTDTQYF. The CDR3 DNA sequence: TGTGCCAGCAGTTACGAACAGGGTGGGACAGATACGCAGTATTTT.

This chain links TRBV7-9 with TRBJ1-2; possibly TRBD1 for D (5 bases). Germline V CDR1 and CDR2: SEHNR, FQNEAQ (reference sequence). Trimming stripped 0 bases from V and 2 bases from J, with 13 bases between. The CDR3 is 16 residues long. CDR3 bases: TGTGCCAGCAGCTTAGCGCCTGTCAGGGCAAACTATGGCTACACCTTC. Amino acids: CASSLAPVRANYGYTF.

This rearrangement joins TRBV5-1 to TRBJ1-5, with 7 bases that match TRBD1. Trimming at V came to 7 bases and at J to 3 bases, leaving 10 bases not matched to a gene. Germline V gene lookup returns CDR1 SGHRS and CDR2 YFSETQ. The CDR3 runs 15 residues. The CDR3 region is CASSREGGNNQPQHF. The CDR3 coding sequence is TGCGCCAGCTCCCGGGAAGGGGGCAACAATCAGCCCCAGCATTTT.

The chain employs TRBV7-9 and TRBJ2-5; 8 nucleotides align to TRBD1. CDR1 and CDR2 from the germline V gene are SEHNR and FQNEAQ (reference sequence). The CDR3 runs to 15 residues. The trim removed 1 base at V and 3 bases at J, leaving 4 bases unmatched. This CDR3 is CASSLGDRIKETQYF. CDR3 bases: TGTGCCAGCAGCTTAGGGGACAGGATCAAAGAGACCCAGTACTTC. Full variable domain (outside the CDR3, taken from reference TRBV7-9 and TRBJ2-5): DTGVSQNPRHKITKRGQNVTFRCDPISEHNRLYWYRQTLGQGPEFLTYFQNEAQLEKSRLLSDRFSAERPKGSFSTLEIQRTEQGDSAMYLCASSLGDRIKETQYFGPGTRLLVL.

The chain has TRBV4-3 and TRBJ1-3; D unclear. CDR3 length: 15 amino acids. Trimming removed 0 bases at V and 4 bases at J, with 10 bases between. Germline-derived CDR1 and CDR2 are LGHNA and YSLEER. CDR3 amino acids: CASSQESLAGNTIYF. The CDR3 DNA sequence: TGCGCCAGCAGCCAAGAAAGTCTTGCGGGAAACACCATATATTTT.